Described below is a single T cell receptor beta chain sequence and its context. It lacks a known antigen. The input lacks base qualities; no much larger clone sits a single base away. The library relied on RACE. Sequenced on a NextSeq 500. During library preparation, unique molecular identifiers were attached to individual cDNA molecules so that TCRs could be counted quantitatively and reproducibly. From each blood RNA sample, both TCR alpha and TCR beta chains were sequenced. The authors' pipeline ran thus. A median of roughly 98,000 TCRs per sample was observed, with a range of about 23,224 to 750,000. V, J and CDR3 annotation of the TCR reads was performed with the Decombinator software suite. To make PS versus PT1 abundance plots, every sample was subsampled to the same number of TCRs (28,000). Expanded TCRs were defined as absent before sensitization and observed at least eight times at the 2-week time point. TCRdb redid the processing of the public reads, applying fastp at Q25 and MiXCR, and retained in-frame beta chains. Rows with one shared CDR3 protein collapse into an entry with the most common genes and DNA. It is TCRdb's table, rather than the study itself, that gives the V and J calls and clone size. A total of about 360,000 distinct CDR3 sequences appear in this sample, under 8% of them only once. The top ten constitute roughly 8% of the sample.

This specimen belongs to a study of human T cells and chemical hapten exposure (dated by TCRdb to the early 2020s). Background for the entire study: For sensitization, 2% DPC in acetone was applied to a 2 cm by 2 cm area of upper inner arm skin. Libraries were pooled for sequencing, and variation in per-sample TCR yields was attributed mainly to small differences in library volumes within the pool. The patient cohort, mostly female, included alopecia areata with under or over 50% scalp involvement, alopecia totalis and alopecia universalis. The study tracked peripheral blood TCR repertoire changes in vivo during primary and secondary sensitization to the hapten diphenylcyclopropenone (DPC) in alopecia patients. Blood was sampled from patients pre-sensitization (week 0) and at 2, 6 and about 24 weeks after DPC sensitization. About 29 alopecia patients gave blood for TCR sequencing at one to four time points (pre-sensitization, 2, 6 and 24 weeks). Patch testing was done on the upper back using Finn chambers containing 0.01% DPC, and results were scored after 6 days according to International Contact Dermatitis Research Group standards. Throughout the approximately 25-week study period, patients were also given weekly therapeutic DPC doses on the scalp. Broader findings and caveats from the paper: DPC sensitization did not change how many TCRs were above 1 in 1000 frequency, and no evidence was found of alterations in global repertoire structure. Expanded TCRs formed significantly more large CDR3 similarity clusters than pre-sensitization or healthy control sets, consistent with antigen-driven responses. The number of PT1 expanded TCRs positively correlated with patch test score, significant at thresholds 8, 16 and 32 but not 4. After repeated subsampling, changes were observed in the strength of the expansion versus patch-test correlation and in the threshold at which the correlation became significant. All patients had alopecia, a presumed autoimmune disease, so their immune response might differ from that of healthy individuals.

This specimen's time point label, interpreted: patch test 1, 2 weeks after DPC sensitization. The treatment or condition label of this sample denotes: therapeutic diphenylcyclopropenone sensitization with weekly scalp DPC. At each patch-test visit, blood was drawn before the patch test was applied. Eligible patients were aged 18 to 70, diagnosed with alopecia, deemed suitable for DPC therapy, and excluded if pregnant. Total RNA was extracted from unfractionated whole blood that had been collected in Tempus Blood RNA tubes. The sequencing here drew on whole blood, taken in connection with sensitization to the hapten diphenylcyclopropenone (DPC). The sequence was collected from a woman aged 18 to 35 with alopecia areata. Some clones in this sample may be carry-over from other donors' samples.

The CDR3 region reads CAISDETENEQFF. At the DNA level, the sequence is TGTGCCATCAGTGATGAGACTGAGAATGAGCAGTTCTTC. The chain joins TRBV10-3 to TRBJ2-1, with no D gene named confidently. The junction carries 10 bases between V and J, which are trimmed by 3 bases and 7 bases respectively. The germline V gene provides CDR1 ENHRY and CDR2 SYGVKD. The CDR3 has 13 amino acids, counting the end cysteine and phenylalanine. Only the CDR3 portion is preserved as DNA: 39 bases, with reading frame beginning at the first base.